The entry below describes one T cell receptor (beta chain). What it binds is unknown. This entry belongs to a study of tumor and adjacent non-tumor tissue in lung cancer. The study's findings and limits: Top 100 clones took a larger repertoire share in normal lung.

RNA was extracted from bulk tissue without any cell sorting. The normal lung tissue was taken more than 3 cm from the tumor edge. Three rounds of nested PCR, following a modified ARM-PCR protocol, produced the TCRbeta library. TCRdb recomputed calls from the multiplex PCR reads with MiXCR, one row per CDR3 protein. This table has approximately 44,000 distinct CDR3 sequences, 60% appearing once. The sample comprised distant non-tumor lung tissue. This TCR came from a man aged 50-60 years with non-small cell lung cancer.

CDR3: CASSPLPGPNSNQPQHF. For the CDR3, the DNA is TGTGCCAGCAGCCCTCTACCAGGGCCTAATAGCAATCAGCCCCAGCATTTT. The V call is TRBV4-2, the J call TRBJ1-5; D may be TRBD1 (5 bases). The germline V gene has CDR1 LGHNA and CDR2 YNFKEQ. V lost 4 bases, J lost 0 bases, and 16 bases lay in between. The CDR3 sequence is 17 residues long.